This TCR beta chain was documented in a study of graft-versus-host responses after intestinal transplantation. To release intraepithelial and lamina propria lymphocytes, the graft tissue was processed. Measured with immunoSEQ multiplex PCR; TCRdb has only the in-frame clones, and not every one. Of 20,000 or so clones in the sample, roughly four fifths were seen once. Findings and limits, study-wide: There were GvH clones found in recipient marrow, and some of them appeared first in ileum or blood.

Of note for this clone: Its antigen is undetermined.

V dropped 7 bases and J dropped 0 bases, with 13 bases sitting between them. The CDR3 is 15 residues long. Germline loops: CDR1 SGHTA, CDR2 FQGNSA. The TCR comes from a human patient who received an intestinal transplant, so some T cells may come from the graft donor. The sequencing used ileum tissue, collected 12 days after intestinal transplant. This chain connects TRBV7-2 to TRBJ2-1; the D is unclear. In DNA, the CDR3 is TGTGCCAGCACCTCCCCCCTTCGCTCCTACAATGAGCAGTTCTTC. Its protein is CASTSPLRSYNEQFF. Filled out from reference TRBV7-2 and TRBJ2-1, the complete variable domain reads GAGVSQSPSNKVTEKGKDVELRCDPISGHTALYWYRQSLGQGLEFLIYFQGNSAPDKSGLPSDRFSAERTGGSVSTLTIQRTQQEDSAVYLCASTSPLRSYNEQFFGPGTRLTVL.